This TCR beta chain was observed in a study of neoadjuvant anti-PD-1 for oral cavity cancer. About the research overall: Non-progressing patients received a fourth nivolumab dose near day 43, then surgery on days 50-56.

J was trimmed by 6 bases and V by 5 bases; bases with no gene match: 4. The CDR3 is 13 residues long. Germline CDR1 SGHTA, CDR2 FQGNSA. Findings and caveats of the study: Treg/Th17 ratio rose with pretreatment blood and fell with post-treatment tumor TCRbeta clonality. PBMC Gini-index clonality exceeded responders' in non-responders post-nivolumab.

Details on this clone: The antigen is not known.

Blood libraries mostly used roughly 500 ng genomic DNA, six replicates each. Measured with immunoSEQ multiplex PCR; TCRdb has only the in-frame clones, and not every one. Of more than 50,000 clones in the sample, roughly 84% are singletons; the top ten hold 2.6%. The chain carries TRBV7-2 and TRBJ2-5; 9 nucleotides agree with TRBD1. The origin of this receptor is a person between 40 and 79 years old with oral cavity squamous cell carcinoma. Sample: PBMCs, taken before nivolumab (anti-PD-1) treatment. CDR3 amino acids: CASSPGTGKTQYF. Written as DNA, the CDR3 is TGTGCCAGCAGCCCCGGGACAGGGAAGACCCAGTACTTC.